This T cell receptor (beta chain) was obtained from a study of breast tumors, draining lymph nodes, adjacent tissues. This clonotype was seen many times. What it binds is unknown. Axillary draining lymph nodes of breast cancer patients supplied the node samples. The study, taken as a whole, reports: Tumors had less TCR diversity than lymph nodes, more than nontumor tissue. Tumor T cell lymph node origin was a supported hypothesis, not proven. Data fit most tumor T cells coming from lymph node, expanding in tumor.

TCRdb called the multiplex PCR reads again in MiXCR, with one record for every CDR3 protein. The sample holds around 290,000 distinct CDR3 sequences, under 35% seen once. Material for sequencing was axillary lymph node tissue. This receptor was identified in a female donor with breast cancer. Some clones in this sample may be carry-over from other donors' samples.

In DNA, the CDR3 is TGTGCCAGTAATCAAGGGGCTAAAGATTCACCCCTCCACTTT. It is translated as CASNQGAKDSPLHF. The chain links TRBV19 to TRBJ1-6, with D possibly matching TRBD1 (5 bases). The CDR3 spans 14 residues. V lost 7 bases, J lost 8 bases, and 15 bases lay in between. CDR1 is LNHDA and CDR2 is SQIVND in the germline V gene (reference sequence).